The 12 T cell receptor beta chains in this list originate from one sample, sequenced in a study of blood T cell repertoires in COVID-19. TCRdb's table, derived via immunoSEQ multiplex PCR, lists solely in-frame clones and lacks some. The sample has some 170,000 clones, about 70% seen once. Sequencing used peripheral blood. These receptors were taken from a woman between 50 and 59 years old with active or convalescent COVID-19.

The rearrangement links TRBV5-5 to TRBJ1-1; the D gene is possibly TRBD1 (6 bases). CDR3 size: 13 residues. Germline V gives CDR1 SGHKS, CDR2 YYEKEE (reference sequence). V was shortened by 4 bases and J by 10 bases, with 17 bases between the two germline ends. The CDR3 region has the DNA TGTGCCAGCAGCCCGGCTAAGCGACAGGCAGCTTTCTTT. Translation: CASSPAKRQAAFF.

The V and J genes are TRBV21-1 and TRBJ2-7; the D call of TRBD2 is as the table states it, not checked on the DNA. TRBV21-1 is marked as a pseudogene. This CDR3 has 12 amino acids. The CDR3 loop is CASNLGSYEQYF. Written as DNA, the CDR3 is TGTGCCAGCAACCTCGGGTCCTACGAGCAGTACTTC.

This sequence joins TRBV3-1 (or the pseudogene TRBV3-2) and TRBJ2-4; 12 bases map to TRBD1. V gave up 1 base and J gave up 3 bases; unmatched junction bases: 1. CDR1 and CDR2 (germline): LGHDT, YNNKEL (reference sequence). The CDR3 extends over 16 amino acids. The chain's CDR3 is CASSQGDRGRKNIQYF. For the CDR3, the DNA is TGTGCCAGCAGCCAAGGGGACAGGGGGCGCAAAAACATTCAGTACTTC.

This chain links TRBV28 with TRBJ2-3; TRBD2 matches at 9 bases. This CDR3 comprises 18 residues. Germline V gives CDR1 MDHEN, CDR2 SYDVKM. J was trimmed by 2 bases and V by 6 bases; bases with no gene match: 15. The CDR3 loop reads CASSRQGILAGHTDTQYF. For the CDR3, the DNA is TGTGCCAGCAGCCGACAGGGAATTCTAGCGGGACACACAGATACGCAGTATTTT.

With respect to this clone: The same CDR3 is also encoded by other DNA sequences in this sample. The chain uses TRBV3-1 (or the pseudogene TRBV3-2) and TRBJ2-5; 9 bases are shared with TRBD2. This CDR3 has 15 amino acids. The germline V gene has CDR1 LGHDT and CDR2 YNNKEL (reference sequence). With 0 bases clipped from V and 2 bases from J, the junction kept 1 base outside the gene matches. The DNA of the CDR3 is TGTGCCAGCAGCCAAGATGCGGGGGGGCAAGAGACCCAGTACTTC. It yields the protein CASSQDAGGQETQYF.

The chain employs TRBV19 and TRBJ1-6; D might be TRBD1 (5 bases). The germline CDR1 and CDR2 sequences are LNHDA and SQIVND (reference sequence). This CDR3 has 14 residues. V gave up 2 bases and J gave up 10 bases, with 12 bases separating them. CDR3 bases: TGTGCCAGTAGTATAAAGGGGCCGGAGTCACCCCTCCACTTT. Encoded protein: CASSIKGPESPLHF.

This clone was detected a few times. The chain joins TRBV7-2 to TRBJ2-7, with 9 bases lining up with TRBD2. CDR3 size: 15 residues. Germline values: CDR1 SGHTA, CDR2 FQGNSA. V shed 5 bases, J shed 1 base, and the junction held 6 bases outside the gene matches. The CDR3 is CASSIGLARSYEQYF. For the CDR3, the DNA is TGTGCCAGCAGCATCGGACTAGCGCGGTCCTACGAGCAGTACTTC.

The chain carries TRBV5-6 and TRBJ1-2; TRBD1 matches 8 bases. From germline, CDR1 is SGHDT and CDR2 YYEEEE. With 3 bases clipped from V and 4 bases from J, the junction kept 5 bases outside the gene matches. The CDR3 has 14 residues. CDR3 sequence reads: CASSSRGLGYGYTF. In nucleotides, the CDR3 is TGTGCCAGCAGCTCCAGGGGGCTGGGCTATGGCTACACCTTC.

This chain uses TRBV20-1 with TRBJ1-2; TRBD1 is a possible D gene (6 bases). CDR1 and CDR2 (germline): DFQATT, SNEGSKA (reference sequence). Trimming took off 7 bases at V and 7 bases at J, with 13 bases between the two ends. The length of the CDR3 is 11 residues. As DNA, the CDR3 is TGCAGTGGACCGGGACACCCTGGCTACACCTTC. This codes for CSGPGHPGYTF.

The rearrangement links TRBV5-3 to TRBJ1-1; no clear D. TRBV5-3 is an ORF; its function is uncertain. This CDR3 spans 12 amino acids. The V end lost 4 bases, the J end lost 6 bases, and 10 bases lay between the germline ends. In DNA, the CDR3 is TGTGCCAGAAGCGTGAAGTTAGCTGAAGCTTTCTTT. This encodes CARSVKLAEAFF.

This clone has only one observation. The chain carries TRBV20-1 and TRBJ1-2; D is ambiguous. V was shortened by 3 bases and J by 1 base, with 24 bases between the two germline ends. The CDR3 totals 18 residues. The germline V gene has CDR1 DFQATT and CDR2 SNEGSKA (reference sequence). Written as DNA, the CDR3 is TGCAGTGCTAGTCGAGGTTCTGGTGGGAGAACGGATAACTATGGCTACACCTTC. Its translation: CSASRGSGGRTDNYGYTF.

The chain carries TRBV18 and TRBJ1-3; 9 nucleotides align to TRBD1. The CDR3 extends over 16 amino acids. Per germline, CDR1 KGHSH and CDR2 LQKENI. The J segment lost 5 bases and the V segment lost 2 bases, leaving 7 bases of the junction unmatched. CDR3 loop: CASSPSTGQGRNTIYF. The CDR3 DNA is TGTGCCAGCTCACCATCTACCGGACAGGGGAGAAACACCATATATTTT.